The 24 T cell receptor beta chains below were found in one sample sequenced in a study of T cell responses to AZD1222 COVID-19 vaccine. Assay used: immunoSEQ multiplex PCR; TCRdb lists only in-frame clones, some missing. The sample has more than 100,000 clones; around 82% are singletons. The source material was peripheral blood, sampled on day 0 of AZD1222 vaccination. The source is an adult in good health.

V and J are TRBV7-8 and TRBJ1-5; unclear D gene. Trimming pared 2 bases from V and 3 bases from J, leaving 11 bases between. The germline gives CDR1 SGHVS, CDR2 FQNEAQ. The CDR3 is made up of 15 amino acids. The CDR3 reads CASSLSPGDNQPQHF. CDR3 DNA sequence: TGTGCCAGCAGCTTATCGCCCGGGGACAATCAGCCCCAGCATTTT.

Turning to this clone: Other nucleotide sequences from this sample produce the same CDR3. CDR3 in amino acids: CASSNGLAGATGELFF. In nucleotides, the CDR3 is TGTGCCAGCAGCAACGGACTAGCGGGGGCCACCGGGGAGCTGTTTTTT. The rearrangement uses TRBV7-2 and TRBJ2-2; 13 positions match TRBD2. The V segment lost 5 bases and the J segment 4 bases; nucleotides outside the gene matches: 4. The CDR3 is 16 amino acids. Per germline, CDR1 SGHTA and CDR2 FQGNSA.

This chain connects TRBV6-5 to TRBJ1-6, with 7 bases lining up with TRBD1. Unmatched junction bases numbered 2, after V lost 6 bases and J lost 0 bases. CDR1 MNHEY and CDR2 SVGAGI come from the germline V gene. The length of the CDR3 is 15 residues. CDR3 loop: CASRWDSSYNSPLHF. In DNA, the CDR3 is TGTGCCAGCAGATGGGACAGCTCCTATAATTCACCCCTCCACTTT.

The chain uses TRBV19 and TRBJ1-3, with a possible D match to TRBD1 (5 bases). The length of the CDR3 is 14 residues. Trimming removed 9 bases at V and 4 bases at J, with 16 bases between. Germline CDR1 is LNHDA and CDR2 is SQIVND (reference sequence). CDR3 protein: CASSLDILGNTIYF. CDR3 bases: TGTGCCAGCTCCTTGGACATTCTCGGAAACACCATATATTTT.

The chain combines TRBV28 with TRBJ1-1, with D uncertain. In germline, CDR1 is MDHEN, CDR2 SYDVKM. The CDR3 contains 13 residues. The V end was cut by 7 bases, the J end by 3 bases, with 12 bases between. CDR3 nucleotide sequence: TGTGCCAGCATAAGGCTTTGGGACACTGAAGCTTTCTTT. Residues: CASIRLWDTEAFF.

The count of this clone is one. The chain recombines TRBV6-4 with TRBJ2-1; 9 bases align to TRBD2. CDR3 size: 15 residues. V shed 3 bases, J shed 3 bases, and the junction held 3 bases outside the gene matches. The V gene's germline CDR1 is MRHNA and CDR2 SNTAGT. Here the CDR3 DNA reads TGTGCCAGCAGTGAAGGTAGCGGGGGCTACAATGAGCAGTTCTTC. Translating gives CASSEGSGGYNEQFF.

This clone came up a few times. The V gene is TRBV6-5, the J gene TRBJ1-1; weak D call: TRBD1 (5 bases). There are 15 residues in the CDR3. Trimming removed 6 bases from V and 1 base from J, with 15 bases in between. Germline CDR1 is MNHEY and CDR2 is SVGAGI. CDR3 sequence: CASRRSAGTNTEAFF. For the CDR3, the DNA is TGTGCCAGCAGGAGATCCGCGGGGACGAACACTGAAGCTTTCTTT.

V and J are TRBV23-1 and TRBJ1-2; D is unresolved. TRBV23-1 is classed as an ORF, of uncertain function. V dropped 2 bases and J dropped 4 bases, with 23 bases sitting between them. The CDR3 totals 18 residues. The CDR3 DNA sequence: TGCGCCAGCAGTCAACCTCCCCCGGGCACTCCACCTCCCTATGGCTACACCTTC. Protein sequence: CASSQPPPGTPPPYGYTF.

The chain links TRBV11-3 to TRBJ2-7; D might be TRBD2 (6 bases). Germline V gives CDR1 SGHNT, CDR2 YENEEA. Trimming cost V 5 bases and J 6 bases, with 20 bases left between them. This CDR3 contains 15 residues. CDR3 residues: CASSPIGGAVGEQYF. CDR3 bases: TGTGCCAGCAGCCCTATCGGCGGGGCGGTCGGCGAGCAGTACTTC.

CDR3 in DNA: TGTGCCAGCAGCTCTGAGAGGGGGGAAGGCTACACCTTC. It translates to CASSSERGEGYTF. This chain joins TRBV7-9 and TRBJ1-2, with TRBD1 as a possible D gene (6 bases). CDR1 and CDR2 from the germline V gene are SEHNR and FQNEAQ (reference sequence). Trimming shortened V by 4 bases and J by 8 bases, and 14 bases separated the two germline ends. There are 13 residues in the CDR3.

This chain connects TRBV9 to TRBJ2-1; tentatively, D is TRBD2 (7 bases). CDR1 SGDLS and CDR2 YYNGEE come from the germline V gene. The CDR3 spans 15 residues. Trimming took off 0 bases at V and 6 bases at J, with 13 bases between the two ends. CDR3 in DNA: TGTGCCAGCAGCGTAGGGCGGGGGCGTACCAATGAGCAGTTCTTC. Protein sequence: CASSVGRGRTNEQFF.

V is TRBV3-1 (or the pseudogene TRBV3-2) and J is TRBJ1-4; D perhaps matches TRBD1 (5 bases). Trimming stripped 4 bases from V and 8 bases from J, with 8 bases between. CDR1 LGHDT and CDR2 YNNKEL come from the germline V gene (reference sequence). The CDR3 is 12 residues long. Here the CDR3 DNA reads TGTGCCAGCAGCCCGCGGGGGGAAAAACTGTTTTTT. Translated: CASSPRGEKLFF.

The rearrangement joins TRBV7-9 to TRBJ1-1; D is uncertain. V was shortened by 0 bases and J by 0 bases, with 5 bases between the two germline ends. This CDR3 spans 14 amino acids. In germline, CDR1 is SEHNR, CDR2 FQNEAQ (reference sequence). CDR3 in amino acids: CASSLAGVNTEAFF. The CDR3, as DNA: TGTGCCAGCAGCTTAGCTGGGGTGAACACTGAAGCTTTCTTT.

The chain has TRBV5-4 and TRBJ2-1; TRBD1 or TRBD2 may be the D gene (6 bases each). Trimming left V 4 bases short and J 6 bases short, with 17 bases between. The CDR3 contains 15 residues. Germline CDR1 and CDR2: SGHNT and YYREEE (reference sequence). The CDR3 sequence: CASSPPGALPNEQFF. The CDR3 DNA sequence: TGTGCCAGCAGCCCCCCGGGGGCCCTCCCCAATGAGCAGTTCTTC.

A remark on this clone: This sample includes further DNA sequences coding for the same CDR3. The CDR3 DNA sequence: TGCAGCGTCCAAGGGGGCTCCTACAATGAGCAGTTCTTC. Translating gives CSVQGGSYNEQFF. V usage is TRBV29-1 and J usage is TRBJ2-1, with D possibly TRBD1 on 6 matching bases. V was trimmed by 6 bases and J by 0 bases, leaving 9 bases between them. Germline CDR1 is SQVTM and CDR2 is ANQGSEA. This CDR3 region has 13 residues.

V and J are TRBV4-2 and TRBJ2-7, with 9 bases identical to TRBD2. Germline CDR1 and CDR2: LGHNA and YNFKEQ. V shed 1 base, J shed 4 bases, and the junction held 2 bases outside the gene matches. The CDR3 runs 14 residues. The CDR3 DNA reads TGTGCCAGCAGCCAAGCGGGACTAGCTTACGAGCAGTACTTC. Translating it yields CASSQAGLAYEQYF.

The V and J genes are TRBV28 and TRBJ1-2, with TRBD1 matching 8 bases. V was pared by 3 bases and J by 2 bases, with 11 bases of the junction left unmatched. The CDR3 consists of 17 residues. CDR1 and CDR2 (germline): MDHEN, SYDVKM. In DNA form, the CDR3 reads TGTGCCAGCAGTTTGGGGGCCAGGGGGCCCTGGAACTATGGCTACACCTTC. It translates to CASSLGARGPWNYGYTF.

This clone has a single count. The chain employs TRBV6-1 and TRBJ2-7, with 10 bases matching TRBD2. This CDR3 is built from 16 residues. J was trimmed by 0 bases and V by 5 bases; bases with no gene match: 7. From germline, CDR1 is MNHNS and CDR2 SASEGT. CDR3 loop: CASSQVPSGSSYEQYF. As DNA, the CDR3 is TGTGCCAGCAGTCAAGTCCCTAGCGGGAGCTCCTACGAGCAGTACTTC.

The rearrangement joins TRBV6-5 to TRBJ2-6; D is uncertain. The V end was cut by 7 bases, the J end by 0 bases, with 10 bases between. This CDR3 has 15 amino acids. CDR1 and CDR2 (germline): MNHEY, SVGAGI. The CDR3 loop is CASKPLVSGANVLTF. The CDR3 bases are TGTGCCAGCAAACCCCTGGTCTCTGGGGCCAACGTCCTGACTTTC.

DNA for the CDR3: TGTGCCAGCAGCGTATACAGTGGGGGTGGGCAGTTCTTC. This codes for CASSVYSGGGQFF. This chain uses TRBV12-3 or TRBV12-4 with TRBJ2-1, with D tentatively TRBD1 or TRBD2 (5 bases each). The V gene lost 6 bases and the J gene lost 12 bases, with 18 bases spanning the gap. This CDR3 is 13 amino acids long.

V and J are TRBV30 and TRBJ2-2; D call uncertain. The CDR3 runs to 15 residues. From germline, CDR1 is GTSNPN and CDR2 SVGIG (reference sequence). V shed 1 base and J shed 3 bases, with 12 bases lying between them. The CDR3 reads CAWSAPSVDTGELFF. The CDR3 DNA sequence: TGTGCCTGGAGTGCCCCCTCTGTTGACACCGGGGAGCTGTTTTTT.

The rearrangement links TRBV2 to TRBJ2-2; a possible D gene is TRBD2 (6 bases). CDR1 SNHLY and CDR2 FYNNEI come from the germline V gene. This CDR3 comprises 15 residues. Between the trimmed V and J ends, which lost 5 bases and 2 bases, there was a span of 12 bases. The CDR3: CASSSWRGNTGELFF. CDR3 nucleotide sequence: TGTGCCAGCAGTAGTTGGAGGGGCAACACCGGGGAGCTGTTTTTT.

The gene calls are TRBV4-1 and TRBJ2-7, with a weak D call TRBD1 (6 bases). CDR3 length: 14 residues. In germline, CDR1 is MGHRA, CDR2 YSYEKL. The V gene lost 5 bases and the J gene lost 6 bases, with 17 bases spanning the gap. The CDR3 DNA sequence: TGCGCCAGCAGCGCAGCACAGGGCTCTCTCGAGCAGTACTTC. This encodes CASSAAQGSLEQYF.

The V call is TRBV2, the J call TRBJ2-2, with D uncertain. Germline values: CDR1 SNHLY, CDR2 FYNNEI. Trimming stripped 3 bases from V and 2 bases from J, with 7 bases between. This CDR3 contains 14 residues. CDR3 sequence (DNA): TGTGCCAGCAGTGAGCGTCTAAACACCGGGGAGCTGTTTTTT. Translation gives CASSERLNTGELFF.